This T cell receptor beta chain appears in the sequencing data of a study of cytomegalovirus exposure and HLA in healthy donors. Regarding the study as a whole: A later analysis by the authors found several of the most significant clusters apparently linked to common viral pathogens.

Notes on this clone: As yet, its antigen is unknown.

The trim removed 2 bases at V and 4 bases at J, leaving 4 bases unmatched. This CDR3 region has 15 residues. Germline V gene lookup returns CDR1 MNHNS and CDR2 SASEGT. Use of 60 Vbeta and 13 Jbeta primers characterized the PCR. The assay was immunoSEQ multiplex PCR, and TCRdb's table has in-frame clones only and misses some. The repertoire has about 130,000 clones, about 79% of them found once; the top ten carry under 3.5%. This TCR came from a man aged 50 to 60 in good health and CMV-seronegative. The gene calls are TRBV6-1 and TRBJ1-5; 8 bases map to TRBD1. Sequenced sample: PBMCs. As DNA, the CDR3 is TGTGCCAGCAGTGAAATGGGACAGGTTAATCAGCCCCAGCATTTT. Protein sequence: CASSEMGQVNQPQHF.